A single sample gave rise to the 24 T cell receptor beta chains below, sequenced in a study of blood T cell repertoires in COVID-19. Only in-frame clones appear in the TCRdb table, and some are missing; sequencing was by immunoSEQ multiplex PCR. This sample has 210,000 or so clones; 65% to 85% occur once, and the top ten carry 8% to 13%. The sample consisted of peripheral blood. All receptors come from a woman older than 75 with acute or convalescent COVID-19.

The chain employs TRBV6-2 or TRBV6-3 and TRBJ2-7; 11 bases fit TRBD1. The V gene's germline CDR1 is MNHEY and CDR2 SVGEGT. The J segment lost 7 bases and the V segment lost 0 bases, leaving 2 bases of the junction unmatched. CDR3 length equals 14 residues. CDR3 protein: CASSYSDRGLEQYF. In DNA, the CDR3 is TGTGCCAGCAGTTACTCGGACAGGGGGCTTGAGCAGTACTTC.

The chain has TRBV5-6 and TRBJ1-2; 9 nucleotides align to TRBD1. The CDR3 has 16 amino acids. With 2 bases clipped from V and 2 bases from J, the junction kept 7 bases outside the gene matches. Germline V gives CDR1 SGHDT, CDR2 YYEEEE. The CDR3 region is CASSLQGAGGNYGYTF. The CDR3 nucleotides are TGTGCCAGCAGCTTACAGGGGGCAGGGGGAAACTATGGCTACACCTTC. Based on the CDR3 plus reference TRBV5-6 and TRBJ1-2, the full variable domain is DAGVTQSPTHLIKTRGQQVTLRCSPKSGHDTVSWYQQALGQGPQFIFQYYEEEERQRGNFPDRFSGHQFPNYSSELNVNALLLGDSALYLCASSLQGAGGNYGYTFGSGTRLTVV.

V and J are TRBV4-1 and TRBJ2-7, with 10 bases identical to TRBD1. From germline, CDR1 is MGHRA and CDR2 YSYEKL. This CDR3 has 16 residues. Losses at the gene ends were 1 base for V and 1 base for J; bases not matched to a gene: 4. CDR3 sequence reads: CASSQGDRGPSYEQYF. CDR3 nucleotides: TGCGCCAGCAGCCAAGGGGACAGGGGCCCTTCCTACGAGCAGTACTTC.

This clone was detected once. The chain links TRBV6-5 to TRBJ1-4; D is ambiguous. CDR3 length: 15 residues. Trimming removed 6 bases from V and 6 bases from J, with 17 bases in between. Germline-derived CDR1 and CDR2 are MNHEY and SVGAGI. CDR3 sequence reads: CASSPLGPAYEKLFF. The CDR3 nucleotides read TGTGCCAGCAGCCCCTTGGGCCCGGCATATGAAAAACTGTTTTTT.

For the CDR3, the DNA is TGTGCTAGTGGGTCGGGACAGGGTTACGAGCAGTACTTC. Encoded protein: CASGSGQGYEQYF. This chain joins TRBV12-5 and TRBJ2-7, with 9 nucleotides matching TRBD1. Germline-derived CDR1 and CDR2 are LGHNT and FRNRAP. The trim removed 6 bases at V and 4 bases at J, leaving 4 bases unmatched. The CDR3 loop spans 13 amino acids.

The genes are TRBV28 and TRBJ2-2; D possibly corresponds to TRBD1 (5 bases). The CDR3 contains 14 residues. From germline, CDR1 is MDHEN and CDR2 SYDVKM. Trimming left V 3 bases short and J 5 bases short, with 10 bases between. DNA of the CDR3: TGTGCCAGCAGTTTTCGACAGATAACCGGGGAGCTGTTTTTT. This gives the protein CASSFRQITGELFF.

CDR3 in amino acids: CAWRTPGLAGGPRKGSYNEQFF. As DNA, the CDR3 is TGTGCCTGGAGGACGCCGGGACTAGCGGGAGGGCCTCGTAAGGGATCCTACAATGAGCAGTTCTTC. The chain links TRBV30 to TRBJ2-1; 16 positions match TRBD2. The ends lost 3 bases at V and 1 base at J; junction bases unmatched: 18. Germline lookup yields CDR1 GTSNPN and CDR2 SVGIG (reference sequence). The CDR3 totals 22 residues.

The V and J genes are TRBV5-5 and TRBJ2-1, with 11 bases identical to TRBD2. Germline CDR1 is SGHKS and CDR2 is YYEKEE (reference sequence). The CDR3 has 12 residues. V shed 5 bases, J shed 12 bases, and the junction held 4 bases outside the gene matches. CDR3: CASSLAGGPQFF. CDR3 nucleotide sequence: TGTGCCAGCAGTTTAGCGGGAGGGCCGCAGTTCTTC.

This chain connects TRBV6-4 to TRBJ1-1; 12 bases agree with TRBD1. The CDR3 extends over 16 amino acids. With 8 bases clipped from V and 3 bases from J, the junction kept 10 bases outside the gene matches. Per germline, CDR1 MRHNA and CDR2 SNTAGT. The CDR3 sequence: CASPPGQGARDTEAFF. The DNA for the CDR3 is TGTGCCAGCCCCCCGGGACAGGGGGCGAGGGACACTGAAGCTTTCTTT.

V is TRBV28 and J is TRBJ1-2, with D tentatively TRBD1 (5 bases). CDR3 size: 15 residues. The V gene lost 1 base and the J gene lost 4 bases, with 13 bases spanning the gap. Germline V gene sequence: CDR1 MDHEN, CDR2 SYDVKM. Here the CDR3 DNA reads TGTGCCAGCAGTTTATACGTAGGGGCTAGCTATGGCTACACCTTC. Its protein product is CASSLYVGASYGYTF.

This clone was seen many times. The V gene is TRBV6-6, the J gene TRBJ1-5, with TRBD1 as a possible D gene (5 bases). The germline CDR1 and CDR2 sequences are MNHNY and SVGAGI (reference sequence). V dropped 0 bases and J dropped 0 bases, with 9 bases sitting between them. This CDR3 has 16 residues. CDR3 nucleotides: TGTGCCAGCAGTTACTCGGGGCCCTATAGCAATCAGCCCCAGCATTTT. Translated, it gives CASSYSGPYSNQPQHF.

The genes are TRBV7-2 and TRBJ1-6; perhaps TRBD1 as D (6 bases). The CDR3 sequence is 14 residues long. V gave up 6 bases and J gave up 7 bases, with 13 bases separating them. CDR1 SGHTA and CDR2 FQGNSA come from the germline V gene. The CDR3 protein is CASRADTGNSPLHF. CDR3 nucleotide sequence: TGTGCCAGCAGGGCCGATACAGGGAATTCACCCCTCCACTTT.

This clone was found many times. CDR3 in DNA: TGTGCCAGCAGCATCCTACCTAGCGGGAGGAGCAAGACCCAGTACTTC. Translation gives CASSILPSGRSKTQYF. V and J are TRBV12-1 and TRBJ2-5; the D call in the table, TRBD2, was not verified against the DNA. TRBV12-1 is a pseudogene segment. The CDR3 sequence is 16 residues long.

V is TRBV5-4 and J is TRBJ1-1, with a tentative D call TRBD1 (6 bases). This CDR3 spans 12 amino acids. Trimming removed 4 bases at V and 7 bases at J, with 11 bases between. Germline assignment: CDR1 SGHNT and CDR2 YYREEE (reference sequence). The CDR3 region is CASSPGESEAFF. The CDR3 nucleotides read TGTGCCAGCAGCCCAGGGGAAAGTGAAGCTTTCTTT.

The V call is TRBV2, the J call TRBJ2-3; D is possibly TRBD1 (6 bases). Trimming stripped 4 bases from V and 4 bases from J, with 12 bases between. Germline values: CDR1 SNHLY, CDR2 FYNNEI. The CDR3 contains 14 residues. The chain's CDR3 is CASSVIAGADTQYF. The CDR3 DNA reads as TGTGCCAGCAGTGTTATTGCAGGGGCAGATACGCAGTATTTT.

The chain links TRBV28 to TRBJ2-3, with TRBD2 identical over 7 bases. The ends lost 6 bases at V and 7 bases at J; junction bases unmatched: 13. The CDR3 runs to 15 residues. Per germline, CDR1 MDHEN and CDR2 SYDVKM. The CDR3 region has the DNA TGTGCCAGCAGCCTCCTGCATCCCGGGGGGAATACGCAGTATTTT. Translating gives CASSLLHPGGNTQYF.

The chain uses TRBV24-1 and TRBJ2-3, with D perhaps matching TRBD1 (6 bases). This CDR3 comprises 16 residues. Germline V gene data show CDR1 as KGHDR and CDR2 as SFDVKD. V dropped 4 bases and J dropped 2 bases, with 15 bases sitting between them. The CDR3 DNA reads as TGTGCCACCAGTGAGGCAAGGACAGCGAACACAGATACGCAGTATTTT. It encodes CATSEARTANTDTQYF.

The chain carries TRBV18 and TRBJ1-4; 7 bases line up with TRBD1. CDR1 is KGHSH and CDR2 is LQKENI in the germline V gene. The J segment lost 0 bases and the V segment lost 5 bases, leaving 3 bases of the junction unmatched. The CDR3 loop spans 15 amino acids. The CDR3 region is CASSSRGTTNEKLFF. The CDR3 DNA follows: TGTGCCAGCTCATCCAGGGGGACAACTAATGAAAAACTGTTTTTT. Drawing the rest from reference TRBV18 and TRBJ1-4, the complete variable domain is NAGVMQNPRHLVRRRGQEARLRCSPMKGHSHVYWYRQLPEEGLKFMVYLQKENIIDESGMPKERFSAEFPKEGPSILRIQQVVRGDSAAYFCASSSRGTTNEKLFFGSGTQLSVL.

The gene calls are TRBV9 and TRBJ2-1, with 13 bases fitting TRBD2. Germline V lookup: CDR1 SGDLS, CDR2 YYNGEE. This CDR3 comprises 17 residues. Trimming removed 2 bases from V and 5 bases from J; junction bases left unmatched: 7. CDR3 loop: CASSVRSGTSGDNEQFF. Written as DNA, the CDR3 is TGTGCCAGCAGCGTCCGCTCCGGGACTAGCGGGGACAATGAGCAGTTCTTC.

This clone was seen more than once but under ten times. The gene calls are TRBV6-5 and TRBJ1-5; TRBD1 is a possible D gene (5 bases). Germline V gene sequence: CDR1 MNHEY, CDR2 SVGAGI. The CDR3 is 14 amino acids. Trimming removed 7 bases at V and 6 bases at J, with 16 bases between. The DNA of the CDR3 is TGTGCCAGCAAACGGCAGGGTTGGAGTCAGCCCCAGCATTTT. Its protein is CASKRQGWSQPQHF.

The rearrangement uses TRBV4-2 and TRBJ1-2; D perhaps matches TRBD1 (5 bases). The CDR3 length is 16 residues. Germline loops: CDR1 LGHNA, CDR2 YNFKEQ. Trimming removed 1 base from V and 2 bases from J, with 14 bases in between. The CDR3 DNA sequence: TGTGCCAGCAGCCAAGGGCAGGGTTTTAGGAACTATGGCTACACCTTC. Protein sequence: CASSQGQGFRNYGYTF.

The chain employs TRBV7-3 and TRBJ2-3; D is uncertain. The CDR3 length is 16 residues. CDR1 and CDR2 from the germline V gene are SGHTA and FQGTGA. The V end was cut by 4 bases, the J end by 2 bases, with 16 bases between. The CDR3 nucleotides read TGTGCCAGCAGCTCATCTAGTGTCCCCCCCACAGATACGCAGTATTTT. Protein sequence: CASSSSSVPPTDTQYF.

The gene calls are TRBV7-9 and TRBJ2-5; 14 positions agree with TRBD2. Trimming took 10 bases from V and 3 from J; bases not matched to a gene: 4. The CDR3 covers 14 residues. Germline CDR1 is SEHNR and CDR2 is FQNEAQ (reference sequence). CDR3 in DNA: TGTGCCACCCGACTAGCGGGAGGGGAAGAGACCCAGTACTTC. This encodes CATRLAGGEETQYF.

V is TRBV5-4 and J is TRBJ2-7; D may be TRBD2 (5 bases). The CDR3 consists of 14 residues. Between the trimmed V and J ends, which lost 5 bases and 6 bases, there was a span of 18 bases. Germline loops: CDR1 SGHNT, CDR2 YYREEE (reference sequence). The CDR3 DNA reads TGTGCCAGCAGTTCAGAGACTACCGCCTCCGAGCAGTACTTC. Its protein product is CASSSETTASEQYF. The variable domain in full, completed from reference TRBV5-4 and TRBJ2-7, reads ETGVTQSPTHLIKTRGQQVTLRCSSQSGHNTVSWYQQALGQGPQFIFQYYREEENGRGNFPPRFSGLQFPNYSSELNVNALELDDSALYLCASSSETTASEQYFGPGTRLTVT.